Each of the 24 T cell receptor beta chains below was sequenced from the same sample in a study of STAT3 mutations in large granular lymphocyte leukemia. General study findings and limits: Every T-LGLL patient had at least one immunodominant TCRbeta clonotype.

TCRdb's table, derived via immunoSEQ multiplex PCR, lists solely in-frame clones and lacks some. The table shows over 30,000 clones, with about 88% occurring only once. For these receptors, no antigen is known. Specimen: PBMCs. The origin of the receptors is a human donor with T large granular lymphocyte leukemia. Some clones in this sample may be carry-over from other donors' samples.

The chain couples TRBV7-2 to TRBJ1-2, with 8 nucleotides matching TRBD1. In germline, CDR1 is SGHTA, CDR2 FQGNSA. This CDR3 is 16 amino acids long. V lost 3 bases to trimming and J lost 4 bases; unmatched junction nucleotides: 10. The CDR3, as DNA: TGTGCCAGCAGCTTGGTCCCCGGGACAGGTTCCTATGGCTACACCTTC. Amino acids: CASSLVPGTGSYGYTF.

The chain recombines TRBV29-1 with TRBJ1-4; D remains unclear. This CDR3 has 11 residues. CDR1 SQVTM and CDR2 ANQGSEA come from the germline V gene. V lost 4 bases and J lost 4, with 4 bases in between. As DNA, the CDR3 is TGCAGCGTTGCACTTAATGAAAAACTGTTTTTT. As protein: CSVALNEKLFF.

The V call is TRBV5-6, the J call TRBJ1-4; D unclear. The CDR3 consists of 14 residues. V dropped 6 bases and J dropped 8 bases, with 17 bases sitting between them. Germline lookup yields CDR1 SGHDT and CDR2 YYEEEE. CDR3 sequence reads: CASTAVWAGEKLFF. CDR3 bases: TGTGCCAGCACCGCCGTTTGGGCTGGAGAAAAACTGTTTTTT.

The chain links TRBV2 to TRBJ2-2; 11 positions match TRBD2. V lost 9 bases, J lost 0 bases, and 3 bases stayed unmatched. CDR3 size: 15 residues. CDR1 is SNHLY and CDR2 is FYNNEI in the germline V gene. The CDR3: CASGGLAANTGELFF. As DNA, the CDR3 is TGTGCCAGTGGGGGACTAGCGGCGAACACCGGGGAGCTGTTTTTT.

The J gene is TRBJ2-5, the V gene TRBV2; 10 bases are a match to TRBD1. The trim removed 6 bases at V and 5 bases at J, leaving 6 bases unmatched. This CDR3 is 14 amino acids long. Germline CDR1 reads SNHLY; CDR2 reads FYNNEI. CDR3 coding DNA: TGTGCCAGCAGCAGGGACAGGGGCAGTGAGACCCAGTACTTC. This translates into CASSRDRGSETQYF.

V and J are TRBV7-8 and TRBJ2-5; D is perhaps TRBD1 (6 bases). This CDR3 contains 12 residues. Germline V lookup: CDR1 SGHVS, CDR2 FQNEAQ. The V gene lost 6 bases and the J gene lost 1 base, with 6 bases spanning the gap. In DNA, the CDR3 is TGTGCCAGCAGGGACAGCCAAGAGACCCAGTACTTC. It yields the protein CASRDSQETQYF.

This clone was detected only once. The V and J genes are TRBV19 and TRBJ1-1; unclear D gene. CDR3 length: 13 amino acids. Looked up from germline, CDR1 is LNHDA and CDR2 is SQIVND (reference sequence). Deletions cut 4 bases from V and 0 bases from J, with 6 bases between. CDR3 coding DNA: TGTGCCAGTAGTAGGGTTATGAACACTGAAGCTTTCTTT. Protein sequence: CASSRVMNTEAFF. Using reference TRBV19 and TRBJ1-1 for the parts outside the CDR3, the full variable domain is DGGITQSPKYLFRKEGQNVTLSCEQNLNHDAMYWYRQDPGQGLRLIYYSQIVNDFQKGDIAEGYSVSREKKESFPLTVTSAQKNPTAFYLCASSRVMNTEAFFGQGTRLTVV.

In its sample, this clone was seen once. As DNA, the CDR3 is TGTGCCAGCAGCCGGTCGACTAATGAAAAACTGTTTTTT. Amino acid sequence: CASSRSTNEKLFF. The chain is built from TRBV28 and TRBJ1-4; D uncertain. Germline-derived CDR1 and CDR2 are MDHEN and SYDVKM. Trimming cost V 6 bases and J 2 bases, with 7 bases left between them. The CDR3 consists of 13 residues.

The CDR3 region has the DNA TGCGCCAGCAGCTTGGTAGGGACATTCAACACCGGGGAGCTGTTTTTT. Translated, it gives CASSLVGTFNTGELFF. This chain links TRBV5-1 with TRBJ2-2; D is perhaps TRBD1 (6 bases). Deletions cut 0 bases from V and 2 bases from J, with 11 bases between. Germline CDR1 reads SGHRS; CDR2 reads YFSETQ. CDR3 length equals 16 residues. Drawing the rest from reference TRBV5-1 and TRBJ2-2, the complete variable domain is KAGVTQTPRYLIKTRGQQVTLSCSPISGHRSVSWYQQTPGQGLQFLFEYFSETQRNKGNFPGRFSGRQFSNSRSEMNVSTLELGDSALYLCASSLVGTFNTGELFFGEGSRLTVL.

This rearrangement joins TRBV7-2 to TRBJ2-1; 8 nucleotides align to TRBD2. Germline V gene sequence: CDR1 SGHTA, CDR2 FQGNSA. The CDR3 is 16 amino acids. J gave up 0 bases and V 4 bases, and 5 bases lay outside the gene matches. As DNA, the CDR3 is TGTGCCAGCAGCTCCTCGGGGACTAGCTCCTACAATGAGCAGTTCTTC. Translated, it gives CASSSSGTSSYNEQFF.

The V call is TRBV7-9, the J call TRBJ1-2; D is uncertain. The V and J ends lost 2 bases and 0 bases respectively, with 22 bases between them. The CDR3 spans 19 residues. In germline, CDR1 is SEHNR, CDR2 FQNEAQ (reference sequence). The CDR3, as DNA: TGTGCCAGCAGCTTATCCCCAAGGGCGGGAATGATGCCTAACTATGGCTACACCTTC. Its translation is CASSLSPRAGMMPNYGYTF.

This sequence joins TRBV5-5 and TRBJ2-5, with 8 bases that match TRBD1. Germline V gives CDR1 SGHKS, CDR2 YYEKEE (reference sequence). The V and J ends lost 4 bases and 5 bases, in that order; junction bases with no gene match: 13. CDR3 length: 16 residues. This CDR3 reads CASSADPGGRVETQYF. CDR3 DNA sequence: TGTGCCAGCAGCGCGGACCCAGGGGGCCGAGTGGAGACCCAGTACTTC. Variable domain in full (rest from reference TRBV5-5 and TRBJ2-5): DAGVTQSPTHLIKTRGQQVTLRCSPISGHKSVSWYQQVLGQGPQFIFQYYEKEERGRGNFPDRFSARQFPNYSSELNVNALLLGDSALYLCASSADPGGRVETQYFGPGTRLLVL.

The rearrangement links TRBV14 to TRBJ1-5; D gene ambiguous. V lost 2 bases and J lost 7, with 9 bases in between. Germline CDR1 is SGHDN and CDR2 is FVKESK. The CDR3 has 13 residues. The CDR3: CASSQSPGQPQHF. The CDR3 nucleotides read TGTGCCAGCAGCCAATCCCCCGGGCAGCCCCAGCATTTT.

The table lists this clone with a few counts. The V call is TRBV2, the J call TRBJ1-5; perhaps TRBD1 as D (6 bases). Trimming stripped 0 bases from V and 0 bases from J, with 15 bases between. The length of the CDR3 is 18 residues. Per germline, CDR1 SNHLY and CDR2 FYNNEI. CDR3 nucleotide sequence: TGTGCCAGCAGTGAAGCGCAGGGTTGGGACAATAGCAATCAGCCCCAGCATTTT. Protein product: CASSEAQGWDNSNQPQHF. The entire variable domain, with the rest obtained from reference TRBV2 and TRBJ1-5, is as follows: EPEVTQTPSHQVTQMGQEVILRCVPISNHLYFYWYRQILGQKVEFLVSFYNNEISEKSEIFDDQFSVERPDGSNFTLKIRSTKLEDSAMYFCASSEAQGWDNSNQPQHFGDGTRLSIL.

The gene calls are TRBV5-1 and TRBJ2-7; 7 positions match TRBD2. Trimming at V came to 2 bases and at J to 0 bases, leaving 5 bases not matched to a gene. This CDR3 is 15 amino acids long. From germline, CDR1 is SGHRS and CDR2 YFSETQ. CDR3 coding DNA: TGCGCCAGCAGCTTCGGGGGAGGGACCTCCTACGAGCAGTACGTC. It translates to CASSFGGGTSYEQYV.

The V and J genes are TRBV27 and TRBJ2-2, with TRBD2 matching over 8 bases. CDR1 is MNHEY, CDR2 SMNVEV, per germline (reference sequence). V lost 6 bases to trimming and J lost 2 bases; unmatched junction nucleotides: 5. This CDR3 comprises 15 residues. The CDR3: CASSLSGGNTGELFF. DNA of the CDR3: TGTGCCAGCAGCCTGAGCGGGGGCAACACCGGGGAGCTGTTTTTT.

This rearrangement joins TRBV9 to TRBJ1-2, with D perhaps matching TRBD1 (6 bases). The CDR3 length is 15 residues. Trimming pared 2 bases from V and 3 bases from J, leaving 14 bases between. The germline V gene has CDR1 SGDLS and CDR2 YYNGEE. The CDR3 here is CASSVAQGIDYGYTF. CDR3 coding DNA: TGTGCCAGCAGCGTCGCCCAGGGGATCGACTATGGCTACACCTTC.

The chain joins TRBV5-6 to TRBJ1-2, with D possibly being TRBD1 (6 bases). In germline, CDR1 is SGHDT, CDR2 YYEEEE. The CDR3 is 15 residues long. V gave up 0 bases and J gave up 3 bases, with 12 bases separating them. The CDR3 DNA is TGTGCCAGCAGCTTGGGTCCGGGGGCCTACTATGGCTACACCTTC. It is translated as CASSLGPGAYYGYTF. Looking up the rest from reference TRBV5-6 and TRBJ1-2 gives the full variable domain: DAGVTQSPTHLIKTRGQQVTLRCSPKSGHDTVSWYQQALGQGPQFIFQYYEEEERQRGNFPDRFSGHQFPNYSSELNVNALLLGDSALYLCASSLGPGAYYGYTFGSGTRLTVV.

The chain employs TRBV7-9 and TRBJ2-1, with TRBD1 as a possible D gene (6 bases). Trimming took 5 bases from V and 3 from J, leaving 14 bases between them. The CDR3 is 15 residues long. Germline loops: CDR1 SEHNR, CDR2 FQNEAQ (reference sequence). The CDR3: CASSPQRTVYNEQFF. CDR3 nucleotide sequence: TGTGCCAGCAGCCCCCAACGGACAGTCTACAATGAGCAGTTCTTC.

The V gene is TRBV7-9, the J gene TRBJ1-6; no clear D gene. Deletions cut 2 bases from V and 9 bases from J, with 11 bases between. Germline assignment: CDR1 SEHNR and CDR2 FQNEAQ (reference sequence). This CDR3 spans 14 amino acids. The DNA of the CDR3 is TGTGCCAGCAGCTTAACTGAGAAGATTTCACCCCTCCACTTT. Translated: CASSLTEKISPLHF.

In DNA form, the CDR3 reads TGTGCCAGCGGCCAGGGTGCCACTGAAGCTTTCTTT. This translates into CASGQGATEAFF. J is TRBJ1-1 and V is TRBV7-9, with a weak D call TRBD1 (5 bases). This CDR3 comprises 12 residues. CDR1 and CDR2 (germline): SEHNR, FQNEAQ (reference sequence). Deletions cut 8 bases from V and 4 bases from J, with 11 bases between.

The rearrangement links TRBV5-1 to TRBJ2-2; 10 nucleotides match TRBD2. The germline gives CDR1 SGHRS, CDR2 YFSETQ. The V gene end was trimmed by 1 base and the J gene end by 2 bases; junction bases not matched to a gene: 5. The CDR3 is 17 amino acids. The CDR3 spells CASSLYLAGENTGELFF. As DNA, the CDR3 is TGCGCCAGCAGCTTGTACCTAGCGGGGGAAAACACCGGGGAGCTGTTTTTT.

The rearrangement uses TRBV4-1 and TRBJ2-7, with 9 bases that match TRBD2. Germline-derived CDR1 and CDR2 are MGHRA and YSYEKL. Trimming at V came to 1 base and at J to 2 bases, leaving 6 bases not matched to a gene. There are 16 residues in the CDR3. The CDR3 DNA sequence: TGCGCCAGCAGCCAAGGGGCTAGCGGGGCCACCTACGAGCAGTACTTC. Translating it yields CASSQGASGATYEQYF.

CDR3 DNA sequence: TGTGCCAGCAGCAGGACAGCCCTAGACACCGGGGAGCTGTTTTTT. Protein: CASSRTALDTGELFF. The rearrangement links TRBV5-8 to TRBJ2-2, with a tentative D call TRBD1 (6 bases). The germline V and J ends were trimmed by 4 bases and 3 bases, with 13 bases remaining between them. The CDR3 is 15 amino acids. Germline V CDR1 and CDR2: SGHTS, YDEGEE.